Shown below are 12 T cell receptor beta chains from a single sample sequenced in a study of cytomegalovirus exposure and HLA in healthy donors. A multiplex PCR was run with 60 Vbeta primers and 13 Jbeta primers. Data came from immunoSEQ multiplex PCR; TCRdb stores just in-frame clones and leaves some out. This sample has 100,000 or so clones, with over 70% found just once. What was sequenced was PBMCs. All receptors come from a male donor in good health and CMV-seronegative.

This chain joins TRBV5-1 and TRBJ2-2; 10 bases match TRBD2. Trimming at V came to 4 bases and at J to 6 bases, leaving 12 bases not matched to a gene. The CDR3 sequence is 17 residues long. The germline CDR1 and CDR2 sequences are SGHRS and YFSETQ. CDR3 in amino acids: CASSATSGNTPAGELFF. CDR3 coding DNA: TGCGCCAGCAGCGCCACTAGCGGGAACACTCCCGCCGGGGAGCTGTTTTTT.

This clone was seen a single time. V and J are TRBV28 and TRBJ2-2, with D perhaps matching TRBD2 (6 bases). The ends were cut back, 11 bases at V and 2 bases at J, with 15 bases in the middle. CDR1 and CDR2 from the germline V gene are MDHEN and SYDVKM. CDR3 length: 14 amino acids. Here the CDR3 DNA reads TGTGCCCTCCGGGACTTATATAACACCGGGGAGCTGTTTTTT. Its protein is CALRDLYNTGELFF.

The chain links TRBV29-1 to TRBJ2-3; 7 bases map to TRBD2. The CDR3 runs 12 residues. The V segment lost 5 bases and the J segment 7 bases; nucleotides outside the gene matches: 6. Germline values: CDR1 SQVTM, CDR2 ANQGSEA. CDR3 DNA sequence: TGCAGCGTTTTACGGGAGGCCTATACGCAGTATTTT. As protein: CSVLREAYTQYF.

The chain employs TRBV6-5 and TRBJ1-5, with no clear D. From germline, CDR1 is MNHEY and CDR2 SVGAGI. V was cut by 6 bases and J by 0 bases, with 12 bases left in between. The CDR3 totals 15 residues. The CDR3 loop is CASRDQVYSNQPQHF. CDR3 coding DNA: TGTGCCAGCAGAGATCAGGTGTATAGCAATCAGCCCCAGCATTTT.

This chain connects TRBV4-3 to TRBJ2-5; D gene ambiguous. The CDR3 has 13 amino acids. CDR1 is LGHNA and CDR2 is YSLEER in the germline V gene. V lost 0 bases and J 2 bases, leaving 4 bases between the germline ends. The CDR3 DNA is TGCGCCAGCAGCCAAGATTCTCAAGAGACCCAGTACTTC. Protein product: CASSQDSQETQYF.

This clone was seen a single time. The V and J genes are TRBV28 and TRBJ1-2, with D perhaps TRBD1 (5 bases). CDR3 length equals 15 residues. The germline V and J ends were trimmed by 2 bases and 6 bases, with 16 bases remaining between them. CDR1 and CDR2 from the germline V gene are MDHEN and SYDVKM. The CDR3 DNA sequence: TGTGCCAGCAGTTTACACTCCTCGCAGGGCCATGGCTACACCTTC. Amino acid sequence: CASSLHSSQGHGYTF.

This clone has only one observation. This chain connects TRBV25-1 to TRBJ2-7, with D perhaps matching TRBD1 (6 bases). Germline CDR1 reads MGHDK; CDR2 reads SYGVNS. CDR3 size: 13 residues. V lost 8 bases and J 2 bases, leaving 13 bases between the germline ends. The DNA of the CDR3 is TGTGCCAGCGGACAGTACCCCCCCTACGAGCAGTACTTC. Encoded protein: CASGQYPPYEQYF.

CDR3 bases: TGCGCCAGCAGCTTGGCAGGGGACACTGAAGCTTTCTTT. It translates to CASSLAGDTEAFF. This chain joins TRBV5-1 and TRBJ1-1, with a tentative D call TRBD1 (6 bases). CDR1 is SGHRS and CDR2 is YFSETQ in the germline V gene. This CDR3 is 13 amino acids long. The V gene lost 0 bases and the J gene lost 3 bases, with 6 bases spanning the gap.

The chain employs TRBV13 and TRBJ2-7, with TRBD2 as a possible D gene (5 bases). The germline V gene encodes CDR1 PRHDT and CDR2 FYEKMQ (reference sequence). The CDR3 consists of 14 residues. Trimming stripped 5 bases from V and 2 bases from J, with 13 bases between. This chain's CDR3 is CASSPRTGTYEQYF. The CDR3 bases are TGTGCCAGCAGCCCCAGGACGGGAACCTACGAGCAGTACTTC.

The chain recombines TRBV4-2 with TRBJ2-7; 15 bases line up with TRBD2. V gave up 1 base and J gave up 5 bases; unmatched junction bases: 3. Germline CDR1 is LGHNA and CDR2 is YNFKEQ. This CDR3 spans 16 amino acids. DNA for the CDR3: TGTGCCAGCAGCCAAGGCCGGACTAGCGGGAGGGACGAGCAGTACTTC. Protein: CASSQGRTSGRDEQYF.

The rearrangement links TRBV28 to TRBJ1-4; D unresolved. The CDR3 consists of 13 residues. Trimming took off 3 bases at V and 8 bases at J, with 10 bases between the two ends. In germline, CDR1 is MDHEN, CDR2 SYDVKM. CDR3: CASSFQETEKLFF. DNA of the CDR3: TGTGCCAGCAGTTTTCAGGAAACGGAAAAACTGTTTTTT.

The V call is TRBV7-8, the J call TRBJ2-7; 11 bases align to TRBD2. Germline V gene sequence: CDR1 SGHVS, CDR2 FQNEAQ. Trimming took 1 base from V and 9 from J; bases not matched to a gene: 14. This CDR3 has 17 amino acids. CDR3 protein: CASSLEMALAGVQGQYF. DNA of the CDR3: TGTGCCAGCAGCTTAGAGATGGCACTAGCGGGAGTGCAAGGGCAGTACTTC.